A single sample is the source of the 32 T cell receptor beta chains below, sequenced in a study of blood T cells in healthy people across ages. For the second PCR, which ran for about 7 to 11 cycles, a sample-barcoded 5' primer and a J-beta primer mix were used. Each CDR3 protein gets one entry after TCRdb re-called the 5' RACE reads with MiXCR. The sample has about 590,000 distinct CDR3 sequences; approximately 30% are singletons. Sequencing was carried out using blood. These receptors all come from a woman aged 80 or over in good health.

A word on this clonotype: A junction boundary mismatches the germline segment, possibly from a read error. The V call is TRBV7-2, the J call TRBJ1-2, with a tentative D call TRBD1 (6 bases). Germline V gives CDR1 SGHTA, CDR2 FQGNSA. The CDR3 length is 17 residues. The CDR3 here is CAGSLGPTGPGSYGYTF. CDR3 in DNA: TGTGCCGGCAGCTTAGGCCCCACAGGGCCGGGGAGTTATGGCTACACCTTC.

The J gene is TRBJ2-3, the V gene TRBV29-1; 15 nucleotides match TRBD2. Looked up from germline, CDR1 is SQVTM and CDR2 is ANQGSEA. The CDR3 is made up of 15 amino acids. V shed 6 bases, J shed 5 bases, and the junction held 6 bases outside the gene matches. The CDR3 DNA sequence: TGCAGCGTCGGACTAGCGGGAGGGGTGGGAGATACGCAGTATTTT. Amino acid sequence: CSVGLAGGVGDTQYF.

This clonotype was counted between two and nine times. The chain uses TRBV5-6 and TRBJ2-1, with D perhaps assigned TRBD1 or TRBD2 (5 bases each). V was clipped by 4 bases and J by 5 bases, with 16 bases between them. The CDR3 is made up of 15 amino acids. CDR1 and CDR2 (germline): SGHDT, YYEEEE. The CDR3 sequence: CASSGPGPAHNEQFF. CDR3 sequence (DNA): TGTGCCAGCAGCGGGCCGGGACCCGCCCACAATGAGCAGTTCTTC.

This chain joins TRBV27 and TRBJ2-1; 9 nucleotides match TRBD2. The J call may be wrong; the DNA end is better matched by TRBJ2-7. This CDR3 region has 17 residues. The germline CDR1 and CDR2 sequences are MNHEY and SMNVEV (reference sequence). The chain's CDR3 is CASSKRGPETSGYEQYF. Here the CDR3 DNA reads TGTGCCAGCAGCAAAAGGGGGCCTGAGACTAGCGGATACGAGCAGTACTTC.

The genes are TRBV7-3 and TRBJ2-2; unclear D gene. Trimming cost V 5 bases and J 2 bases, with 9 bases left between them. The CDR3 length is 14 residues. Germline CDR1 reads SGHTA; CDR2 reads FQGTGA. The CDR3 sequence is CASSPTDNTGELFF. The DNA of the CDR3 is TGTGCCAGCAGCCCCACGGACAACACCGGGGAGCTGTTTTTT.

There are many counts of this clonotype. The J gene is TRBJ2-1, the V gene TRBV20-1; TRBD2 matches at 12 bases. The CDR3 contains 16 residues. With V trimmed by 6 bases and J by 4 bases, 10 bases remained unmatched. Germline V gives CDR1 DFQATT, CDR2 SNEGSKA (reference sequence). This CDR3 reads CSATSGGPMKYNEQFF. In DNA, the CDR3 is TGCAGTGCCACTAGCGGGGGGCCCATGAAGTACAATGAGCAGTTCTTC.

Notes on this clonotype: No conserved phenylalanine or tryptophan ends this CDR3, so it is likely a read error. The V and J genes are TRBV12-3 or TRBV12-4 and TRBJ2-3; tentatively, D is TRBD2 (5 bases). The CDR3 is 13 amino acids. The V and J ends lost 5 bases and 4 bases respectively, with 10 bases between them. CDR3 nucleotide sequence: TGTGCCAGCAGTAGGGAGAGCGCAGATACGCAGTATTCT. Protein: CASSRESADTQYS.

V is TRBV12-3 or TRBV12-4 and J is TRBJ2-7; D assignment may be TRBD1 or TRBD2 (5 bases each). The ends were cut back, 4 bases at V and 3 bases at J, with 10 bases in the middle. CDR3 size: 13 residues. CDR3 sequence reads: CASSSGTVYEQYF. The CDR3 DNA is TGTGCCAGCAGTTCCGGGACCGTCTACGAGCAGTACTTC.

V usage is TRBV15 and J usage is TRBJ2-1; D is perhaps TRBD1 or TRBD2 (5 bases each). V lost 1 base to trimming and J lost 7 bases, with 11 bases between them. This CDR3 contains 14 residues. CDR1 is LNHNV and CDR2 is YYDKDF in the germline V gene (reference sequence). CDR3 DNA sequence: TGTGCCACCAGCAGAGGGGACCGGTGGAATGAGCAGTTCTTC. Translation gives CATSRGDRWNEQFF. Full variable domain (rest looked up from reference TRBV15 and TRBJ2-1): DAMVIQNPRYQVTQFGKPVTLSCSQTLNHNVMYWYQQKSSQAPKLLFHYYDKDFNNEADTPDNFQSRRPNTSFCFLDIRSPGLGDTAMYLCATSRGDRWNEQFFGPGTRLTVL.

The chain is built from TRBV20-1 and TRBJ1-3, with D hard to call. Germline CDR1 DFQATT, CDR2 SNEGSKA (reference sequence). The CDR3 loop spans 11 amino acids. Between the trimmed V and J ends, which lost 6 bases and 8 bases, there was a span of 11 bases. The CDR3 DNA is TGCAGTGCGAGGACTGCCGACACCATATATTTT. Residues: CSARTADTIYF.

This clonotype was seen repeatedly, ten times or more. Germline is not matched at one junction end, which may reflect a read error. V gene TRBV6-5 combines with J gene TRBJ2-7; D ambiguous. Near its end, the DNA agrees better with TRBJ2-5, so the J call may be wrong. This CDR3 spans 11 amino acids. Per germline, CDR1 MNHEY and CDR2 SVGAGI. CDR3 in amino acids: CASSYSGTQYF. The CDR3, as DNA: TGTGCCAGCAGCTACTCCGGGACCCAGTACTTC.

This clonotype was counted ten times or more. V and J are TRBV6-6 and TRBJ2-1, with 13 bases that match TRBD2. Germline V lookup: CDR1 MNHNY, CDR2 SVGAGI (reference sequence). The CDR3 totals 14 residues. J gave up 10 bases and V 6 bases, and 6 bases lay outside the gene matches. This CDR3 is CASRLLAGGNEQFF. CDR3 sequence (DNA): TGTGCCAGCAGACTACTAGCGGGGGGGAACGAGCAGTTCTTC.

This clonotype was seen more than once but under ten times. Just one base apart from a much larger clone, this may be a read error. This sequence joins TRBV12-3 or TRBV12-4 and TRBJ1-6; possible D gene TRBD1, 5 bases. CDR3 length equals 12 residues. Trimming removed 7 bases from V and 14 bases from J, with 15 bases in between. In DNA, the CDR3 is TGTGCCAGCACTCGGGGACTGGGGGCCCTCCACTTT. It codes for CASTRGLGALHF.

Of note for this clonotype: This may arise from a read error, as a much more abundant clone is one base away. V and J are TRBV18 and TRBJ1-1, with D hard to call. There are 16 residues in the CDR3. Germline V CDR1 and CDR2: KGHSH, LQKENI. With 2 bases removed from V and 6 bases from J, the gap between germline ends came to 19 bases. Here the CDR3 DNA reads TGTGCCAGCTCACCAATGTGGGCGGCGAGAGGCGCTGAAGCTTTCTTT. This gives the protein CASSPMWAARGAEAFF.

This clonotype has a count of ten or more. The chain's CDR3 is CSARDLGQGADNEQFF. The CDR3, as DNA: TGCAGTGCTAGAGATCTCGGACAGGGGGCTGATAATGAGCAGTTCTTC. The chain joins TRBV20-1 to TRBJ2-1; the match to TRBD1 covers 11 bases. Germline CDR1 is DFQATT and CDR2 is SNEGSKA (reference sequence). The junction had 8 bases not matched to a gene; V was cut back by 0 bases and J by 7 bases. This CDR3 has 16 residues.

In this sample, this clonotype turned up a few times. The chain combines TRBV6-1 with TRBJ1-5; D possibly corresponds to TRBD1 (6 bases). V dropped 6 bases and J dropped 2 bases, with 14 bases sitting between them. This CDR3 is built from 15 residues. Germline CDR1 MNHNS, CDR2 SASEGT. The CDR3 coding sequence is TGTGCCAGCAGGTCGGGGACAAATGGCAATCAGCCCCAGCATTTT. Protein product: CASRSGTNGNQPQHF.

This clonotype appeared a few times. V gene TRBV15 combines with J gene TRBJ1-1; D gene ambiguous. The CDR3 loop spans 16 amino acids. Germline V gene sequence: CDR1 LNHNV, CDR2 YYDKDF (reference sequence). V was pared by 0 bases and J by 4 bases, with 15 bases between. CDR3 coding DNA: TGTGCCACCAGCAGAGAAGGTCCCCTTCTCCGCACTGAAGCTTTCTTT. This codes for CATSREGPLLRTEAFF.

The chain carries TRBV7-3 and TRBJ2-7; possible D gene TRBD2, 5 bases. Judging by the DNA end, TRBJ2-5 fits better; the J call may be wrong. The germline gives CDR1 SGHTA, CDR2 FQGTGA. CDR3 size: 13 residues. The CDR3 loop is CASSPRVAKTQYF. CDR3 DNA: TGTGCCAGCAGCCCGCGGGTGGCGAAGACCCAGTACTTC.

This clonotype was recorded a few times. This chain joins TRBV15 and TRBJ1-6, with 7 bases that match TRBD1. The germline V gene has CDR1 LNHNV and CDR2 YYDKDF (reference sequence). The CDR3 length is 15 residues. V dropped 1 base and J dropped 10; count of bases not matched to a gene: 7. CDR3 sequence reads: CATSRGDRDESPLHF. The CDR3 DNA follows: TGTGCCACCAGCAGAGGCGACAGGGACGAGTCACCCCTCCACTTT.

This chain uses TRBV6-5 with TRBJ1-2; 8 bases agree with TRBD1. The CDR3 has 14 amino acids. The V gene's germline CDR1 is MNHEY and CDR2 SVGAGI. Trimming removed 5 bases from V and 5 bases from J; junction bases left unmatched: 7. The chain's CDR3 is CASSESWTGYGYTF. CDR3 bases: TGTGCCAGCAGTGAATCCTGGACAGGGTATGGCTACACCTTC.

A few counts support this clonotype. This could be a read error, since a much larger clone is one nucleotide away. V is TRBV4-2 and J is TRBJ2-3; 8 bases line up with TRBD2. This CDR3 comprises 19 residues. The germline V gene has CDR1 LGHNA and CDR2 YNFKEQ. After removal of 1 base from V and 4 bases from J, the junction contained 16 bases not matched to a gene. The CDR3 nucleotides read TGTGCCAGCAGCCAAGGCCTCCGGATCGGGCGGGGGGACCCAGATACGCAGTATTTT. Encoded protein: CASSQGLRIGRGDPDTQYF.

Here the CDR3 reads CASSLENGLKHEAFF. The CDR3 DNA sequence: TGCGCCAGCAGCTTGGAAAACGGTCTGAAGCATGAAGCTTTCTTT. The rearrangement links TRBV5-1 to TRBJ1-1; D remains unclear. From germline, CDR1 is SGHRS and CDR2 YFSETQ. The CDR3 has 15 amino acids. With 0 bases removed from V and 7 bases from J, the gap between germline ends came to 16 bases.

This clonotype has at least ten counts. The chain is built from TRBV4-1 and TRBJ2-1, with 7 bases fitting TRBD2. Germline V gene data show CDR1 as MGHRA and CDR2 as YSYEKL. Germline trimming cut 4 bases from V and 7 bases from J; bases unmatched to any gene: 4. The length of the CDR3 is 13 residues. The CDR3: CASSPLARNEQFF. As DNA, the CDR3 is TGCGCCAGCAGCCCACTAGCGAGGAATGAGCAGTTCTTC.

This clonotype has at least ten counts. The chain couples TRBV12-3 or TRBV12-4 to TRBJ2-3; 10 bases line up with TRBD2. V dropped 5 bases and J dropped 1; count of bases not matched to a gene: 6. The CDR3 covers 16 residues. In DNA, the CDR3 is TGTGCCAGCAGTCCGACGCTAGCGGGGGGCACAGATACGCAGTATTTT. Its protein is CASSPTLAGGTDTQYF.

The chain's CDR3 is CASRAGGASGNTIYF. DNA for the CDR3: TGTGCCAGCCGTGCCGGGGGGGCGTCTGGAAACACCATATATTTT. J is TRBJ1-3 and V is TRBV12-3 or TRBV12-4; a possible D gene is TRBD1 (6 bases). The length of the CDR3 is 15 residues. The V end lost 8 bases, the J end lost 1 base, and 15 bases lay between the germline ends.

This chain joins TRBV7-9 and TRBJ1-1; 7 bases are a match to TRBD1. The CDR3 loop spans 16 amino acids. Germline values: CDR1 SEHNR, CDR2 FQNEAQ (reference sequence). The trim removed 1 base at V and 2 bases at J, leaving 7 bases unmatched. The CDR3 DNA sequence: TGTGCCAGCAGCTTAGGAGGGGGCAGCTTTAACACTGAAGCTTTCTTT. Its translation: CASSLGGGSFNTEAFF.

This clonotype was seen ten or more times. The chain has TRBV5-1 and TRBJ1-2, with D possibly being TRBD1 (5 bases). Looked up from germline, CDR1 is SGHRS and CDR2 is YFSETQ. The CDR3 is made up of 13 amino acids. The germline V and J ends were trimmed by 0 bases and 4 bases, with 7 bases remaining between them. This chain's CDR3 is CASSLGGVYGYTF. The CDR3 bases are TGCGCCAGCAGCTTGGGAGGGGTCTATGGCTACACCTTC. Supplemented by reference TRBV5-1 and TRBJ1-2, the full variable domain reads KAGVTQTPRYLIKTRGQQVTLSCSPISGHRSVSWYQQTPGQGLQFLFEYFSETQRNKGNFPGRFSGRQFSNSRSEMNVSTLELGDSALYLCASSLGGVYGYTFGSGTRLTVV.

A remark on this clonotype: A junction boundary mismatches the germline segment, possibly from a read error. The chain links TRBV27 to TRBJ2-4, with D possibly TRBD2 on 5 matching bases. Germline CDR1 MNHEY, CDR2 SMNVEV (reference sequence). CDR3 length: 13 residues. The CDR3 here is CASRLNVGGRQCF. The CDR3 bases are TGTGCCAGCAGGTTAAATGTAGGAGGTCGCCAGTGCTTC.

This clonotype has just a few counts. This sequence joins TRBV21-1 and TRBJ1-4; the table's D gene call, TRBD1, was not cross checked with the DNA. TRBV21-1 is flagged as a pseudogene. The CDR3 extends over 17 amino acids. For the CDR3, the DNA is TGTGCCAGCAGCAAAGCGAATAGGACAGGAACGGGAGAAAAACTGTTTTTT. It is translated as CASSKANRTGTGEKLFF.

In this sample, this clonotype turned up many times. This chain connects TRBV24-1 to TRBJ2-7; D possibly uses TRBD1 or TRBD2 (5 bases each). V lost 4 bases and J lost 2, with 11 bases in between. Germline CDR1 and CDR2: KGHDR and SFDVKD. This CDR3 has 14 residues. The CDR3 DNA is TGTGCCACCAGTGACCGGGGACCCCCCTACGAGCAGTACTTC. Protein sequence: CATSDRGPPYEQYF.

This clonotype was found a few times. Being one base from a much bigger clone, this may be a read error. The V call is TRBV5-5, the J call TRBJ2-7; D not resolved. V gave up 2 bases and J gave up 7 bases, with 7 bases separating them. The CDR3 runs 11 residues. Germline CDR1 and CDR2: SGHKS and YYEKEE (reference sequence). In DNA, the CDR3 is TGTGCCAGCAGCTTTATCAATGAGCAGTACTTC. As protein: CASSFINEQYF.

This clonotype has just a few counts. A much larger clone lies one base from this, so it may be a read error. The J gene is TRBJ2-4, the V gene TRBV2, with D unclear. The DNA end lines up better with TRBJ2-5; the J call may be wrong. This CDR3 region has 13 residues. From germline, CDR1 is SNHLY and CDR2 FYNNEI. The DNA of the CDR3 is TGTGCCAGCAGTGTATCTGTAAAAGAGACCCAGTACTTC. Amino acids: CASSVSVKETQYF.